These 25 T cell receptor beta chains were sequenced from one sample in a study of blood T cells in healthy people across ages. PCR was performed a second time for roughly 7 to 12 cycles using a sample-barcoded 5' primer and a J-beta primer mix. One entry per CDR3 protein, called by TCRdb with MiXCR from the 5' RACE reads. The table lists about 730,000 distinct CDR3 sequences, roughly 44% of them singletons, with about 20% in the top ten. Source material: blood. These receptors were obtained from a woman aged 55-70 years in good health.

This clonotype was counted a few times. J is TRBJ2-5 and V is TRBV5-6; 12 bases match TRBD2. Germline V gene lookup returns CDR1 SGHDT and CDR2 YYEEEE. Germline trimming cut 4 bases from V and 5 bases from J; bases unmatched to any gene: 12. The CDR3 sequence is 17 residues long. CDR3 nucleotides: TGTGCCAGCAGCGATTGGAGACTAGCGGGAGATCAGGAGACCCAGTACTTC. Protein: CASSDWRLAGDQETQYF.

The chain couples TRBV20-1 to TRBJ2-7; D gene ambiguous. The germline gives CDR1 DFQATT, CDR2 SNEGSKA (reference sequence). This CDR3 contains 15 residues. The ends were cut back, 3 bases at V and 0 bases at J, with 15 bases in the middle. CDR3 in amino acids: CSASRPDGVSYEQYF. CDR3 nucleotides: TGCAGTGCTAGTCGTCCCGATGGGGTCTCCTACGAGCAGTACTTC.

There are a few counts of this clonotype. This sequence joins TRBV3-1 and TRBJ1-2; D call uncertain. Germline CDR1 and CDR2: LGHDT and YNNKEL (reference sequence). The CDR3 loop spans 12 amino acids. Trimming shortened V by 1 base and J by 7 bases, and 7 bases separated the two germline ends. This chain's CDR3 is CASSQGIIGYTF. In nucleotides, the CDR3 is TGTGCCAGCAGCCAAGGAATTATTGGCTACACCTTC.

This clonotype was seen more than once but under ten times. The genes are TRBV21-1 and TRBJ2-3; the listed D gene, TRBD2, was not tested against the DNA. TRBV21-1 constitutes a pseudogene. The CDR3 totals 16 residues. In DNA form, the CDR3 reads TGTGCCAGCAGCTTACACCTAGCGGGGGTCACAGATACGCAGTATTTT. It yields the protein CASSLHLAGVTDTQYF.

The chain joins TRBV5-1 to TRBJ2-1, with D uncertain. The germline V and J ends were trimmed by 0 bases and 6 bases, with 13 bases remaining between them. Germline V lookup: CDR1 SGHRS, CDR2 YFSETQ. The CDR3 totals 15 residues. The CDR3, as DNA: TGCGCCAGCAGCTTGGAAGACAAGTGGGTCAATGAGCAGTTCTTC. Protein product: CASSLEDKWVNEQFF. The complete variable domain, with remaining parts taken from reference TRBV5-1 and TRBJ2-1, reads KAGVTQTPRYLIKTRGQQVTLSCSPISGHRSVSWYQQTPGQGLQFLFEYFSETQRNKGNFPGRFSGRQFSNSRSEMNVSTLELGDSALYLCASSLEDKWVNEQFFGPGTRLTVL.

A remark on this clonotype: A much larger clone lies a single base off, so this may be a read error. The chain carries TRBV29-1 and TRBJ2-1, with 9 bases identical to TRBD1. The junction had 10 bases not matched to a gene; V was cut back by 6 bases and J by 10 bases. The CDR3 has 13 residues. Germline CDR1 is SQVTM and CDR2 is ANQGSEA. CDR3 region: CSVGTGTSYEQFF. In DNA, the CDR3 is TGCAGCGTCGGGACAGGGACTTCCTACGAGCAGTTCTTC.

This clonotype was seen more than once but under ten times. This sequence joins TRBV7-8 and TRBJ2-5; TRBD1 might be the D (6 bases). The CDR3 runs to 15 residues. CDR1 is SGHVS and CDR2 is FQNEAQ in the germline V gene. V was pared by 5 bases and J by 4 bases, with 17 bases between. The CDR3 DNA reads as TGTGCCAGCAGCACAGGACTCATCAGGGGAGAGACCCAGTACTTC. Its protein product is CASSTGLIRGETQYF.

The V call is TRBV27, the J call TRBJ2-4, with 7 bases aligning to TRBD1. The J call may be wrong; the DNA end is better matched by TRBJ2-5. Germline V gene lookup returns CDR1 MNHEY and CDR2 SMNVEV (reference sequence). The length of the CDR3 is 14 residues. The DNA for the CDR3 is TGTGCCAGCAGTTTCGGGACAGTCCAAGAGACCCAGTACTTC. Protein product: CASSFGTVQETQYF.

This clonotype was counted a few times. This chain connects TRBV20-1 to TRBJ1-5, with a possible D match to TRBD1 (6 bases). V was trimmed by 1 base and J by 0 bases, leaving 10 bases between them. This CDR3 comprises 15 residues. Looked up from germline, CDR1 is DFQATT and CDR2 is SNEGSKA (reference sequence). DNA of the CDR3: TGCAGTGCTAGAGCAGGGGTATATAGCAATCAGCCCCAGCATTTT. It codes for CSARAGVYSNQPQHF.

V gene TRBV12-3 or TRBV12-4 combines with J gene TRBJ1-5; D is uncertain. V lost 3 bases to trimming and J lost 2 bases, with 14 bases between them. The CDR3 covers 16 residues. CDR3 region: CASSFKGASGNQPQHF. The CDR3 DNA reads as TGTGCCAGCAGTTTTAAGGGAGCGAGTGGCAATCAGCCCCAGCATTTT.

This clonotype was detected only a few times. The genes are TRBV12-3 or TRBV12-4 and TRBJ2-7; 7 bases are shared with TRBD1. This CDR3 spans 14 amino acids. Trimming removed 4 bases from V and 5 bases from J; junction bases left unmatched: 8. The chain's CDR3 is CASSSGQSLHEQYF. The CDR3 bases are TGTGCCAGCAGTTCGGGACAGAGTCTCCACGAGCAGTACTTC.

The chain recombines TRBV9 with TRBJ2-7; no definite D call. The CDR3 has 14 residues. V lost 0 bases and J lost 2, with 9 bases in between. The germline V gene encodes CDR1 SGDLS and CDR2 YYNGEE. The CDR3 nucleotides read TGTGCCAGCAGCGTAGGAGACGGAACCTACGAGCAGTACTTC. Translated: CASSVGDGTYEQYF.

The CDR3 nucleotides read TGTGCCAGCAGGTTAACTTATGGCTACACCTTC. Its translation is CASRLTYGYTF. This sequence joins TRBV7-2 and TRBJ1-2; D remains ambiguous. CDR1 is SGHTA and CDR2 is FQGNSA in the germline V gene. CDR3 length equals 11 residues. V shed 6 bases and J shed 5 bases, with 7 bases lying between them.

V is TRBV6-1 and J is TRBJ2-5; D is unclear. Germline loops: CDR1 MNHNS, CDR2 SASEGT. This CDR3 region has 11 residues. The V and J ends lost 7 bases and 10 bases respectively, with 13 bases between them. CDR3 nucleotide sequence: TGTGCCAGCAAACTAAACTTGAACCAGTACTTC. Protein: CASKLNLNQYF.

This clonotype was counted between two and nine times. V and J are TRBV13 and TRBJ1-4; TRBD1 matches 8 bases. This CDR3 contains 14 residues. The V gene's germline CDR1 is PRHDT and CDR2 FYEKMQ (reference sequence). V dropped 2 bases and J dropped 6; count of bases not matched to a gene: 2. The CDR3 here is CASSLMDRDEKLFF. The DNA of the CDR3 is TGTGCCAGCAGCTTAATGGACAGGGATGAAAAACTGTTTTTT.

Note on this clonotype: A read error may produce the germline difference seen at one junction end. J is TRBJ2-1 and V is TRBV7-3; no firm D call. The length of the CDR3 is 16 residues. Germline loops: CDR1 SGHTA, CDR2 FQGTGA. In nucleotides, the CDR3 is TGTGCCAGCAGCGTACTCACGGCCTCCTCCTACAATGGGCAGTTCTTC. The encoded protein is CASSVLTASSYNGQFF.

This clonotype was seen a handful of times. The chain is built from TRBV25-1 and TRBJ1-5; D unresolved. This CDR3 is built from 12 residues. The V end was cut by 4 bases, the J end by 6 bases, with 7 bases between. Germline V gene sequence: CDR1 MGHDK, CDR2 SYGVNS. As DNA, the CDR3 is TGTGCCAGCAGTGTCGATAGTCAGCCCCAGCATTTT. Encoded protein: CASSVDSQPQHF.

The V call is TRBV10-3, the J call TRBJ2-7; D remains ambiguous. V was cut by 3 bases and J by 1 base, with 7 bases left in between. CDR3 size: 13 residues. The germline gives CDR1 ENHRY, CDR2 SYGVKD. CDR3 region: CAISDGPSYEQYF. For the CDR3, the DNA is TGTGCCATCAGTGATGGTCCGTCCTACGAGCAGTACTTC.

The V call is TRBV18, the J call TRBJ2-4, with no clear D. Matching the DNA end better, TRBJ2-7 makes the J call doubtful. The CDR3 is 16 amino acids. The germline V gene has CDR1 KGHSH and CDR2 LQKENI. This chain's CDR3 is CASSPEMWKASYEQYF. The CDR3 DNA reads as TGTGCCAGCTCACCAGAAATGTGGAAAGCCTCCTACGAGCAGTACTTC.

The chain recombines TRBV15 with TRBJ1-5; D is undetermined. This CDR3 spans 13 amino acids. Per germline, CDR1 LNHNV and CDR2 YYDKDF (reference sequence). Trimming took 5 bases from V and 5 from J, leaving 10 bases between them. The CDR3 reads CATSPQHDQPQHF. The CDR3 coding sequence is TGTGCCACCAGCCCTCAACATGATCAGCCCCAGCATTTT.

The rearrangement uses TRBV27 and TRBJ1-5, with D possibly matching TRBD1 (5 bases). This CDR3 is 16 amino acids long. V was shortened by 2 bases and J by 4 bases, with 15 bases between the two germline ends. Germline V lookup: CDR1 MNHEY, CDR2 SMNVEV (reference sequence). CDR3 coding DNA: TGTGCCAGCAGTTTACGACTAGACAGCTTTAATCAGCCCCAGCATTTT. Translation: CASSLRLDSFNQPQHF.

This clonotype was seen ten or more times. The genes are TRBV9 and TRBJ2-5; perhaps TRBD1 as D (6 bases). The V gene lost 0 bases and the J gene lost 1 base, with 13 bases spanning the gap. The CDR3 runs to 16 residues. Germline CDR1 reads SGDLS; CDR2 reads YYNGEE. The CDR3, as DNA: TGTGCCAGCAGCGTAGGAGGGACAACTTCCCAAGAGACCCAGTACTTC. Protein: CASSVGGTTSQETQYF.

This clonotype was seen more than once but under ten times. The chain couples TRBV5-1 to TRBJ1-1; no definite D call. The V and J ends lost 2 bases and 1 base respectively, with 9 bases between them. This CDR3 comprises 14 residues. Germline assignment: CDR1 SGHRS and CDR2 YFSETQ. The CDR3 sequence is CASSLSPPNTEAFF. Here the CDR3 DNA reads TGCGCCAGCAGCTTATCACCCCCGAACACTGAAGCTTTCTTT.

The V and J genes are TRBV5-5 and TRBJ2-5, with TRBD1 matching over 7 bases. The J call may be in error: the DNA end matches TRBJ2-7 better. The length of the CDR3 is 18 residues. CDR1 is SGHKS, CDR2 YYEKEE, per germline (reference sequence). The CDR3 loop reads CASSLVVWQGVRRPEQYF. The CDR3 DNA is TGTGCCAGCAGCTTGGTAGTTTGGCAGGGGGTGAGGAGACCCGAGCAGTACTTC.

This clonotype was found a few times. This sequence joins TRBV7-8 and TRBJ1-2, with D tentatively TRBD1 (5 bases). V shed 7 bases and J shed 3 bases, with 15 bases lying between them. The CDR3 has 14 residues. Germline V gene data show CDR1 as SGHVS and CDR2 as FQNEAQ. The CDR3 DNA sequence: TGTGCCAGCACCCCCGGGAGGGGTCACTATGGCTACACCTTC. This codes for CASTPGRGHYGYTF.